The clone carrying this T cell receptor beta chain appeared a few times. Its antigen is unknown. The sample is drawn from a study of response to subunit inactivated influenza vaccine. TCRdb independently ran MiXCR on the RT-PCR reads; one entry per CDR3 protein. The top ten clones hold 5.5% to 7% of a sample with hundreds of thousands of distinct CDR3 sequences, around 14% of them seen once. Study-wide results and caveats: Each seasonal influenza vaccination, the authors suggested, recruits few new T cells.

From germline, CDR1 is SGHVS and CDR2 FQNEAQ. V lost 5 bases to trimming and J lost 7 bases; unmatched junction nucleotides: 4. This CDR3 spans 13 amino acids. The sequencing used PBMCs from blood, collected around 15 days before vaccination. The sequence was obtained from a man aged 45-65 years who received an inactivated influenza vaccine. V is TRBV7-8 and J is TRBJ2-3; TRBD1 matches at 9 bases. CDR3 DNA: TGTGCCAGCAGCCGGGACAGGGAAAATACGCAGTATTTT. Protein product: CASSRDRENTQYF.